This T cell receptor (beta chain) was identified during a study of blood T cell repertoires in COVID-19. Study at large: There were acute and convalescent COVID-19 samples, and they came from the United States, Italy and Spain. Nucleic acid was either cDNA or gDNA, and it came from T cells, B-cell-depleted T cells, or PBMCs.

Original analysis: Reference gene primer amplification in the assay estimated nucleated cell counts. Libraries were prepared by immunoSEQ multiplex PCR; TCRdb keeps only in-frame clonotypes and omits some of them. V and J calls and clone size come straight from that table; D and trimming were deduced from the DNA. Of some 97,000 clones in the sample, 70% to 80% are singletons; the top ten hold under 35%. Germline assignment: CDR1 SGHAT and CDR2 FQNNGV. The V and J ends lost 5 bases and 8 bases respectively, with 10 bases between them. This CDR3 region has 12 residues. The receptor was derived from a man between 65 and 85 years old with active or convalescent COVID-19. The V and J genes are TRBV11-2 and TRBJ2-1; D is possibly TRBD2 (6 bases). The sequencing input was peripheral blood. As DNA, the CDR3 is TGTGCCAGCAGCGCCCGACTAGATGAGCAGTTCTTC. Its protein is CASSARLDEQFF. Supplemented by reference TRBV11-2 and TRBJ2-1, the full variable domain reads EAGVAQSPRYKIIEKRQSVAFWCNPISGHATLYWYQQILGQGPKLLIQFQNNGVVDDSQLPKDRFSAERLKGVDSTLKIQPAKLEDSAVYLCASSARLDEQFFGPGTRLTVL.